This TCR beta chain was identified in a study of blood T cell repertoires in COVID-19 (dated by TCRdb to about 2020). The study in broad terms: Samples covering the acute and convalescent phases of COVID-19 were provided by collaborators in the United States, Italy and Spain. The material from the prospective study consisted of cDNA or gDNA derived from T cells, B-cell-depleted T cells, or PBMCs. The dataset comprised deeply sampled blood TCRbeta repertoires from subjects exposed to, actively infected with, or recovered from COVID-19. The repertoires were made available in a free public database intended to serve as a resource for research on the immune response to SARS-CoV-2. Samples came from the ongoing ImmuneRACE study (first 160 participants) plus 1,254 subjects from 6 global collaborators. The sample metadata nearly always contained a de-identified subject ID, COVID-19 status, age in years and sex. HLA class I and class II types, where available, came from metadata supplied by the sample provider rather than from assay-based typing. What the research found in general, with its limitations: The quantity of clinical and demographic metadata differed by source and by participant and was supplied without curation.

The immunoSEQ Assay, a bias-controlled multiplex PCR, was used to amplify TCRbeta CDR3 regions from genomic DNA. The published analysis was carried out like this. The number of nucleated cells in each sample was estimated by amplification of reference gene primers within the assay. To quantify the absolute abundance of each unique TCRbeta CDR3 rearrangement, sequence reads were collapsed and filtered. Productive Simpson clonality was computed per sample as the square root of Simpson's diversity index over productive rearrangements. TCRdb stores this immuneACCESS table with in-frame sequences only. Part of the clones is absent; in the studies checked, under half of the shortfall reflects unresolved V genes, and no reason is known for the rest. V, J and clone size reflect that table, while D and trimming were determined from the DNA. The sample table contains a few hundred thousand clones; only one count was recorded for nearly 90% of them. The ten largest clonotypes hold roughly 2% of the sample.

One collaborating source in Seattle enrolled patients during active infection and followed them longitudinally through the course of disease. Collaborating institutions collected whole blood in K2EDTA tubes following their own protocols. Collaborator samples were shipped for TCRbeta analysis as frozen whole blood, isolated PBMCs, or DNA extracted from either sample type. Measured from the cysteine to the phenylalanine, the CDR3 is 15 residues long. Only the CDR3 part of the read is kept: 45 bases, read in frame from the first base. CDR1 and CDR2 were assigned from the germline V gene as KGHSH and LQKENI. V is cut by 7 bases and J by 2 bases, and the space between the germline ends is 17 bases. Points on this clone: Its binding antigen is unknown. Base qualities were left out, and no much larger clone turns up one base away.

The sample taken for sequencing was peripheral blood. The chain employs TRBV18 and TRBJ2-5; 5 matching bases give a weak D call of TRBD2. The sequence came from a woman aged 60-75 years with COVID-19, enrolled during active disease. The CDR3 region: CASYPPTGSQETQYF. The DNA is as follows: TGTGCCAGCTACCCCCCGACGGGAAGTCAAGAGACCCAGTACTTC.